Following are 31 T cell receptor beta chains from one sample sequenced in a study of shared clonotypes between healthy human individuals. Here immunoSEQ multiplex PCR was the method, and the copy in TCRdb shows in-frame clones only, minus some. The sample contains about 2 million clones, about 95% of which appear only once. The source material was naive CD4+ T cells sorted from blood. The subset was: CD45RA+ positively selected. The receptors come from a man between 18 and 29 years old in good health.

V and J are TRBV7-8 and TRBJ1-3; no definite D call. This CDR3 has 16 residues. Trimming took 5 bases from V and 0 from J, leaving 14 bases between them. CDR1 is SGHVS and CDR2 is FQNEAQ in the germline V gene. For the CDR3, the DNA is TGTGCCAGCAGCCTACAAGGGTCCGTCTCTGGAAACACCATATATTTT. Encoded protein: CASSLQGSVSGNTIYF.

Here the CDR3 DNA reads TGTGCCAGCAGTCTGGACAGGCGGGCTTTCTTT. Protein: CASSLDRRAFF. The chain joins TRBV28 to TRBJ1-1, with 7 bases identical to TRBD1. Unmatched junction bases numbered 5, after V lost 5 bases and J lost 11 bases. The CDR3 covers 11 residues. Germline V gene sequence: CDR1 MDHEN, CDR2 SYDVKM.

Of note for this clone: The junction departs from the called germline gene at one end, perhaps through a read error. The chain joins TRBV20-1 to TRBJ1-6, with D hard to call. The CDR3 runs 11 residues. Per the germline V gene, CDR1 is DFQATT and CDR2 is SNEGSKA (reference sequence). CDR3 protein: CSATSDTRVPF. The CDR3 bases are TGCAGTGCTACGAGCGACACCCGGGTTCCCTTT.

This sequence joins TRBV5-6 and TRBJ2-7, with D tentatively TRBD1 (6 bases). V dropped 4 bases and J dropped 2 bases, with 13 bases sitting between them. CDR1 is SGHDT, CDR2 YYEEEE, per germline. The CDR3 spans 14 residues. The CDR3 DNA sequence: TGTGCCAGCAGCCCGGGACACCGGCCCTACGAGCAGTACTTC. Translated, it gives CASSPGHRPYEQYF.

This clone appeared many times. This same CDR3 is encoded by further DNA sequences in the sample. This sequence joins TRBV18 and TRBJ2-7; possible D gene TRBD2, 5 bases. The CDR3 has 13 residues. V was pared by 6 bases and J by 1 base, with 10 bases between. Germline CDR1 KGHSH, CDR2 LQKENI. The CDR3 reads CASSSGTSYEQYF. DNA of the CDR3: TGTGCCAGCTCGTCGGGAACTTCCTACGAGCAGTACTTC.

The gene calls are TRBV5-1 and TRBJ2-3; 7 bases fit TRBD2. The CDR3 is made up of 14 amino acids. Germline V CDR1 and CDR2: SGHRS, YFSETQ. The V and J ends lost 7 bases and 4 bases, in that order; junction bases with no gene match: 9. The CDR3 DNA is TGCGCCAGCGGACTAGAGGCATGGGCAGATACGCAGTATTTT. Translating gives CASGLEAWADTQYF.

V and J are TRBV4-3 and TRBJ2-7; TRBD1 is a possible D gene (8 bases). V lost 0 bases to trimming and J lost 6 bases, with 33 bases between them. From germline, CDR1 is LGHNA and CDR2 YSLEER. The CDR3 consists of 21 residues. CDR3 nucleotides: TGCGCCAGCAGCCAAGAGGGGACTTTTTGGACAGGGAGGGACCCATCGGGCGAGCAGTACTTC. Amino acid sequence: CASSQEGTFWTGRDPSGEQYF.

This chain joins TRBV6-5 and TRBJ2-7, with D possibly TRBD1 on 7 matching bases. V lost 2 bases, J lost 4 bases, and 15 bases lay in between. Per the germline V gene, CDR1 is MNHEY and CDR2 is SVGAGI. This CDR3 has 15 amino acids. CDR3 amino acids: CASSYDSRGDYEQYF. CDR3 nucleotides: TGTGCCAGCAGTTACGATAGCAGGGGGGATTACGAGCAGTACTTC.

The CDR3 bases are TGTGCCAGCAGTATCAACCAAGGTGGGCGGTACGAGCAGTACTTC. It yields the protein CASSINQGGRYEQYF. The V gene is TRBV11-2, the J gene TRBJ2-7, with D unclear. The V gene's germline CDR1 is SGHAT and CDR2 FQNNGV. The CDR3 has 15 amino acids. V lost 6 bases and J lost 4, with 19 bases in between.

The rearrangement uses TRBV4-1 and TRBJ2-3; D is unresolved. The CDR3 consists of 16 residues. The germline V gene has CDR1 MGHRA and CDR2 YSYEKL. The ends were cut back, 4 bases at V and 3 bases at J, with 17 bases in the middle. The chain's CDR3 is CASSLQLGWGTDTQYF. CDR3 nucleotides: TGCGCCAGCAGCCTCCAATTGGGTTGGGGAACAGATACGCAGTATTTT.

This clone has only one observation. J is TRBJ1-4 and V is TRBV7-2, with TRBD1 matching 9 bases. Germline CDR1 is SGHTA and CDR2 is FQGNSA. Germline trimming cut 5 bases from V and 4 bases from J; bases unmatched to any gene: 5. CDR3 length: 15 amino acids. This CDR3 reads CASSRDRALNEKLFF. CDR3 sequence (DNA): TGTGCCAGCAGCCGGGACAGGGCTCTTAATGAAAAACTGTTTTTT.

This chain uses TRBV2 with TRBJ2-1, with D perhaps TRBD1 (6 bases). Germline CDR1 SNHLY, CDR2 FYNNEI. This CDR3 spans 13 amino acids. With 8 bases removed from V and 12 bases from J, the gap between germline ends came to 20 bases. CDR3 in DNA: TGTGCCAGCCTACAACAAACAGGGTATGCGCAGTTCTTC. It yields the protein CASLQQTGYAQFF.

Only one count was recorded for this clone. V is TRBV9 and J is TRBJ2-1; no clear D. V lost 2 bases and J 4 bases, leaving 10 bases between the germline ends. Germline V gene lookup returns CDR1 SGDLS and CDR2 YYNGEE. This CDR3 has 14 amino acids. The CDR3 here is CASSVPGFYNEQFF. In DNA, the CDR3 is TGTGCCAGCAGCGTCCCGGGCTTTTACAATGAGCAGTTCTTC.

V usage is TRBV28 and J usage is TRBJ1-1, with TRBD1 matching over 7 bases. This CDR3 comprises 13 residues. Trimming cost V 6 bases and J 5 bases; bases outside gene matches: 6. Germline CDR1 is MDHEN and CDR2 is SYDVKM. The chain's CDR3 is CASRQQGRTEAFF. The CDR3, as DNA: TGTGCCAGCAGGCAACAGGGGAGGACTGAAGCTTTCTTT.

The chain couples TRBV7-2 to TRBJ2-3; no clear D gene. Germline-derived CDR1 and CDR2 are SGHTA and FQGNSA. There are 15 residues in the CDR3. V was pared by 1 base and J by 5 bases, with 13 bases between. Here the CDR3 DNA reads TGTGCCAGCAGCTTAGATTTTTTGACCCGAGATACGCAGTATTTT. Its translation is CASSLDFLTRDTQYF.

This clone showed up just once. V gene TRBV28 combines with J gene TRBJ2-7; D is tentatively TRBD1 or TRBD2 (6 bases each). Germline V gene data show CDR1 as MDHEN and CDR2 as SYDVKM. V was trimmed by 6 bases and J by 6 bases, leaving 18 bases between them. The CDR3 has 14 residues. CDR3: CASSKGGTTGEQYF. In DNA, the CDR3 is TGTGCCAGCAGCAAGGGGGGCACTACTGGCGAGCAGTACTTC.

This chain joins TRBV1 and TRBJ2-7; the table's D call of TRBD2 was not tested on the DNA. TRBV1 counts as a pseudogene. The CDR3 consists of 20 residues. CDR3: CTSSHAPPGLAGRSHYEQYF. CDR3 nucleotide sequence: TGCACCAGCAGCCATGCTCCTCCGGGACTAGCGGGCCGATCCCACTACGAGCAGTACTTC.

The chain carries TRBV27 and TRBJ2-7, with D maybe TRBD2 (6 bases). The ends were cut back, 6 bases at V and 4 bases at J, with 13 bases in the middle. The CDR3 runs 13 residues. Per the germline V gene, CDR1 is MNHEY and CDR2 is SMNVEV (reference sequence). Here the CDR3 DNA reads TGTGCCAGCAGAAGCGGGTCCATGTACGAGCAGTACTTC. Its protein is CASRSGSMYEQYF.

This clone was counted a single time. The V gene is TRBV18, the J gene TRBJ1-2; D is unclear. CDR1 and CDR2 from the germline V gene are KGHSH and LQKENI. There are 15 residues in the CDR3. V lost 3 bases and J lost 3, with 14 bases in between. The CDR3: CASSPNGSKDYGYTF. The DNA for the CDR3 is TGTGCCAGCTCACCTAATGGGAGTAAAGACTATGGCTACACCTTC. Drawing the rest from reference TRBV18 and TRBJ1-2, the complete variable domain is NAGVMQNPRHLVRRRGQEARLRCSPMKGHSHVYWYRQLPEEGLKFMVYLQKENIIDESGMPKERFSAEFPKEGPSILRIQQVVRGDSAAYFCASSPNGSKDYGYTFGSGTRLTVV.

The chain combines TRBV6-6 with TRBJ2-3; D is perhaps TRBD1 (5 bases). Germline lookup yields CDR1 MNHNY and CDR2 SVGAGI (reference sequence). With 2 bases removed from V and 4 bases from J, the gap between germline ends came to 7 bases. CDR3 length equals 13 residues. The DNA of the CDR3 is TGTGCCAGCAGTTACGGGGCGTCAGATACGCAGTATTTT. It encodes CASSYGASDTQYF.

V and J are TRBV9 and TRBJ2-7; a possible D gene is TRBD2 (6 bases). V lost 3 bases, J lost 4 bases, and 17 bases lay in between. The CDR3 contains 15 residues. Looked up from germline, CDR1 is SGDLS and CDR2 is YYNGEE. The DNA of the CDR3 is TGTGCCAGCAGCGCCGGGGGAACGGGGGTATACGAGCAGTACTTC. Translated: CASSAGGTGVYEQYF. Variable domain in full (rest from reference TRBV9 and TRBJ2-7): DSGVTQTPKHLITATGQRVTLRCSPRSGDLSVYWYQQSLDQGLQFLIQYYNGEERAKGNILERFSAQQFPDLHSELNLSSLELGDSALYFCASSAGGTGVYEQYFGPGTRLTVT.

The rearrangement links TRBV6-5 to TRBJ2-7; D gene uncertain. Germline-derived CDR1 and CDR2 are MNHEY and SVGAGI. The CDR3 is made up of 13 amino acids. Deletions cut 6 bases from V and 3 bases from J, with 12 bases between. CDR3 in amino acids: CASRRETDYEQYF. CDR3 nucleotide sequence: TGTGCCAGCAGGCGCGAGACTGACTACGAGCAGTACTTC.

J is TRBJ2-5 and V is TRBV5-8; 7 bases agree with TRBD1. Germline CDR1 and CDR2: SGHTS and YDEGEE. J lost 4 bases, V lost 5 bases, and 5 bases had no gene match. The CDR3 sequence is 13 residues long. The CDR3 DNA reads TGTGCCAGCAGGCTGACAGGGTTAGAGACCCAGTACTTC. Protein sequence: CASRLTGLETQYF. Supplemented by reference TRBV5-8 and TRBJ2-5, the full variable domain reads EAGVTQSPTHLIKTRGQQATLRCSPISGHTSVYWYQQALGLGLQFLLWYDEGEERNRGNFPPRFSGRQFPNYSSELNVNALELEDSALYLCASRLTGLETQYFGPGTRLLVL.

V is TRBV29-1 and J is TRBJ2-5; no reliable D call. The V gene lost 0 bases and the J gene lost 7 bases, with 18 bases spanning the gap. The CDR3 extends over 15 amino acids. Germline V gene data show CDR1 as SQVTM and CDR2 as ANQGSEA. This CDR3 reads CSVEDYKASSGTQYF. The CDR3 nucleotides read TGCAGCGTTGAAGATTATAAGGCCAGCTCTGGGACCCAGTACTTC.

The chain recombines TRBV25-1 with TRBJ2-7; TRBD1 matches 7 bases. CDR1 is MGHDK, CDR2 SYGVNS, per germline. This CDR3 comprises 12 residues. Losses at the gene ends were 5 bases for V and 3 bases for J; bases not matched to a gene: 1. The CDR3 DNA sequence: TGTGCCAGCAGTCCAGGGGGCTACGAGCAGTACTTC. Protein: CASSPGGYEQYF.

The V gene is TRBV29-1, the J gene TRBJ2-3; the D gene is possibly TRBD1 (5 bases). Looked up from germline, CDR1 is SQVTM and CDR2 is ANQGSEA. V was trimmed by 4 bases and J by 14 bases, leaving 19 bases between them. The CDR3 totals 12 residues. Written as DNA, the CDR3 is TGCAGCGTTGCTACTGACAGCCCCTTAAGGTATTTT. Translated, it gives CSVATDSPLRYF.

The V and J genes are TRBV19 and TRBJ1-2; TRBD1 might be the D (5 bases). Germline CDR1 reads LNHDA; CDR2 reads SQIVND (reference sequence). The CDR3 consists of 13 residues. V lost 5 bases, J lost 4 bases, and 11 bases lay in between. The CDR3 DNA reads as TGTGCCAGTAGTGAACAGGCCGCCTATGGCTACACCTTC. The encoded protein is CASSEQAAYGYTF. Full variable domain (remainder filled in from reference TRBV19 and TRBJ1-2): DGGITQSPKYLFRKEGQNVTLSCEQNLNHDAMYWYRQDPGQGLRLIYYSQIVNDFQKGDIAEGYSVSREKKESFPLTVTSAQKNPTAFYLCASSEQAAYGYTFGSGTRLTVV.

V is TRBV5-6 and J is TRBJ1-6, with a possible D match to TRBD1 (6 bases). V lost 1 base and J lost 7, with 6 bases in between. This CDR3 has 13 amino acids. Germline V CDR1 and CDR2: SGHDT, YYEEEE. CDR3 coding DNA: TGTGCCAGCAGCTTGACAGGGAATTCACCCCTCCACTTT. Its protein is CASSLTGNSPLHF. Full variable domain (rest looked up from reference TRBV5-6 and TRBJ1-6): DAGVTQSPTHLIKTRGQQVTLRCSPKSGHDTVSWYQQALGQGPQFIFQYYEEEERQRGNFPDRFSGHQFPNYSSELNVNALLLGDSALYLCASSLTGNSPLHFGNGTRLTVT.

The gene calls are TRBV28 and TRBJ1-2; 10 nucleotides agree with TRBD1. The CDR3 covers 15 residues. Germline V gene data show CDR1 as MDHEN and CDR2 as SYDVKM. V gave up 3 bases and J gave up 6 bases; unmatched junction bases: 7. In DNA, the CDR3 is TGTGCCAGCAGTTTGGGCGGGGACAGGGGAGATGGCTACACCTTC. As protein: CASSLGGDRGDGYTF.

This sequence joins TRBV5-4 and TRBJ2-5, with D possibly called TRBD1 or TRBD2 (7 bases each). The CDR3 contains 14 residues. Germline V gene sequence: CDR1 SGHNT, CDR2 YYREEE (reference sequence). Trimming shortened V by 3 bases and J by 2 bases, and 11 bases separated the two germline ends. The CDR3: CASSSRGGQETQYF. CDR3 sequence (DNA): TGTGCCAGCAGCTCCAGGGGGGGACAAGAGACCCAGTACTTC.

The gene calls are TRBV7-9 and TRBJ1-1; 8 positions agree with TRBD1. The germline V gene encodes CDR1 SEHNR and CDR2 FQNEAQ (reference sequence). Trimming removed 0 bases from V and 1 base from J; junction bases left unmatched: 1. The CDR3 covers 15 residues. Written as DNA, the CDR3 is TGTGCCAGCAGCTTAGCCGACAGGGGGAACACTGAAGCTTTCTTT. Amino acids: CASSLADRGNTEAFF.